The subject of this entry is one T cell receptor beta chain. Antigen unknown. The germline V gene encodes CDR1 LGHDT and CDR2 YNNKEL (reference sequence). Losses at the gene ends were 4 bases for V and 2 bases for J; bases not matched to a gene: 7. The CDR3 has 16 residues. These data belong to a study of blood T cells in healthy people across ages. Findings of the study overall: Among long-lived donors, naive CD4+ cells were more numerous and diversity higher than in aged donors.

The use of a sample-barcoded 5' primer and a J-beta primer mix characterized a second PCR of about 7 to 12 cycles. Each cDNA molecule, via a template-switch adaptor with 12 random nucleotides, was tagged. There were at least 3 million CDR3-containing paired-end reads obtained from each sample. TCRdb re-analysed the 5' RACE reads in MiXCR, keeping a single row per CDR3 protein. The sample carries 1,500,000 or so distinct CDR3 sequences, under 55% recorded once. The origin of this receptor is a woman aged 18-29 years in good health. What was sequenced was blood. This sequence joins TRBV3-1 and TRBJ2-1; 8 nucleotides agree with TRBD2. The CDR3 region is CASSLAGNHAYNEQFF. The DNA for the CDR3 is TGTGCCAGCAGCCTAGCGGGGAACCACGCCTACAATGAGCAGTTCTTC.